This passage covers 10 T cell receptor beta chains from one sample sequenced in a study of T cells after yellow fever vaccination. MiXCR was run by TCRdb on the 5' RACE reads, yielding one entry per CDR3 protein. The sample includes fewer than 350,000 distinct CDR3 sequences, 8.7% of them seen just once. The sample here was PBMCs, taken on the day of the first yellow fever vaccination. The receptors stem from a young man who received the YFV17D yellow fever vaccine.

This sequence joins TRBV5-6 and TRBJ2-2; D uncertain. CDR3 length: 17 amino acids. From germline, CDR1 is SGHDT and CDR2 YYEEEE. Trimming removed 0 bases from V and 0 bases from J, with 12 bases in between. Written as DNA, the CDR3 is TGTGCCAGCAGCTTGGCCCTGGACCGAGCGAACACCGGGGAGCTGTTTTTT. Protein product: CASSLALDRANTGELFF.

Many counts were recorded for this clonotype. This chain connects TRBV4-1 to TRBJ2-3, with 7 bases fitting TRBD1. CDR1 is MGHRA and CDR2 is YSYEKL in the germline V gene. Losses at the gene ends were 6 bases for V and 4 bases for J; bases not matched to a gene: 10. This CDR3 comprises 15 residues. The chain's CDR3 is CASSSGTVLADTQYF. The CDR3 DNA reads as TGCGCCAGCAGTTCCGGGACAGTCCTCGCAGATACGCAGTATTTT.

This clonotype was counted many times. This chain connects TRBV5-1 to TRBJ1-1; D might be TRBD1 (6 bases). Per the germline V gene, CDR1 is SGHRS and CDR2 is YFSETQ. V dropped 10 bases and J dropped 4 bases, with 17 bases sitting between them. CDR3 length: 13 residues. The CDR3 nucleotides are TGCGCCTCCCGGGGGGGCCGGAGCACTGAAGCTTTCTTT. Translating it yields CASRGGRSTEAFF. The full variable domain, rest sourced from reference TRBV5-1 and TRBJ1-1, is KAGVTQTPRYLIKTRGQQVTLSCSPISGHRSVSWYQQTPGQGLQFLFEYFSETQRNKGNFPGRFSGRQFSNSRSEMNVSTLELGDSALYLCASRGGRSTEAFFGQGTRLTVV.

In this sample, this clonotype turned up many times. The chain has TRBV18 and TRBJ2-5; 9 bases fit TRBD1. The CDR3 consists of 16 residues. The V segment lost 2 bases and the J segment 7 bases; nucleotides outside the gene matches: 11. The germline V gene encodes CDR1 KGHSH and CDR2 LQKENI. In DNA, the CDR3 is TGTGCCAGCTCACCAACGGAACAGGGGGCTAGGGGGACCCAGTACTTC. This codes for CASSPTEQGARGTQYF.

V is TRBV9 and J is TRBJ2-7; D unclear. The germline gives CDR1 SGDLS, CDR2 YYNGEE. The CDR3 consists of 14 residues. V was shortened by 4 bases and J by 6 bases, with 17 bases between the two germline ends. The CDR3 region has the DNA TGTGCCAGCAGCCCTACTCCGGACGTCGGCGAGCAGTACGTC. It yields the protein CASSPTPDVGEQYV.

The V gene is TRBV7-2, the J gene TRBJ2-5, with D unresolved. The CDR3 consists of 14 residues. Germline CDR1 is SGHTA and CDR2 is FQGNSA. The V gene lost 1 base and the J gene lost 1 base, with 7 bases spanning the gap. The CDR3 coding sequence is TGTGCCAGCAGCTTAGGTATCCTCCAAGAGACCCAGTACTTC. Translation gives CASSLGILQETQYF.

This chain links TRBV6-1 with TRBJ1-2; D is perhaps TRBD1 (5 bases). The CDR3 covers 12 residues. Per the germline V gene, CDR1 is MNHNS and CDR2 is SASEGT. The ends were cut back, 8 bases at V and 1 base at J, with 8 bases in the middle. The chain's CDR3 is CASRGFNYGYTF. Written as DNA, the CDR3 is TGTGCCAGCCGGGGCTTTAACTATGGCTACACCTTC.

V gene TRBV12-5 combines with J gene TRBJ2-7; 8 bases map to TRBD1. From germline, CDR1 is LGHNT and CDR2 FRNRAP. The CDR3 sequence is 16 residues long. Trimming took 0 bases from V and 2 from J; bases not matched to a gene: 6. This CDR3 reads CASGLVTGQAAYEQYV. The DNA for the CDR3 is TGTGCTAGTGGTTTGGTAACGGGACAGGCTGCCTACGAGCAGTACGTC.

The V gene is TRBV4-1, the J gene TRBJ2-6, with a possible D match to TRBD1 (6 bases). The CDR3 has 18 residues. Trimming took off 4 bases at V and 0 bases at J, with 16 bases between the two ends. Germline assignment: CDR1 MGHRA and CDR2 YSYEKL. The CDR3 reads CASSPTGRSSSGANVLTF. CDR3 DNA: TGCGCCAGCAGCCCAACAGGGCGTAGTAGCTCTGGGGCCAACGTCCTGACTTTC.

This clonotype was found a few times. V gene TRBV4-1 combines with J gene TRBJ2-3, with 9 positions matching TRBD2. Trimming took 3 bases from V and 5 from J; bases not matched to a gene: 12. This CDR3 is built from 17 residues. Per the germline V gene, CDR1 is MGHRA and CDR2 is YSYEKL. CDR3 region: CASSQAGGRGTGDTQYF. The DNA of the CDR3 is TGCGCCAGCAGCCAGGCGGGAGGGAGGGGAACCGGAGATACGCAGTATTTT.